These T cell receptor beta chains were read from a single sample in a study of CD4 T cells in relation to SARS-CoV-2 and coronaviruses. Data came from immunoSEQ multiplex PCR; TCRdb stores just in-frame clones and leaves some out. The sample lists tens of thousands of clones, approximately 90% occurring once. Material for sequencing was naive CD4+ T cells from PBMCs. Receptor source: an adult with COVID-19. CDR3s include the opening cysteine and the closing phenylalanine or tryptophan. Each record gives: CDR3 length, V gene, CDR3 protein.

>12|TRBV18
CASSPSGDEQYF
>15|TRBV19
CASSIPGPSNQPQHF
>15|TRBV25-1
CASSATSGDSYEQYF
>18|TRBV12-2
CASRLNIGTGVEPYEQYF
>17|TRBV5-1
CASSPGTGLSYNSPLHF
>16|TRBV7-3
CASSLTLLRRGGTQYF
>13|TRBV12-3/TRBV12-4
CASSSGVGETQYF
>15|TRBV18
CASSRDRISTDTQYF
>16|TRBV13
CASSLVGFREAGELFF
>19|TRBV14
CASSQATSRDRGFSQPQHF
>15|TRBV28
CASLGTDYSNQPQHF
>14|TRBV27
CASSFRSGANVLTF
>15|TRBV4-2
CASSPEGARKNIQYF
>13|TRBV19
CASRLLASDEQYF
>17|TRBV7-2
CASSPISPGLGIETQYF
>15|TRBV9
CASSAPGQGADEQFF
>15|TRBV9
CASSRTDAGADTQYF
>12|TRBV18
CASSGTVGEQYF
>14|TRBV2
CATRRGGSTDTQYF
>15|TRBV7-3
CASSLKAGAQETQYF
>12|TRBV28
CASSLLHEKLFF
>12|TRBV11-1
CASSSSGNEQFF
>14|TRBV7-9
CASSLSGSLYEQYF
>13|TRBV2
CASSEGTPGGYTF
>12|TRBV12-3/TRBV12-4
CASSLTSNTIYF
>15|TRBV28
CASSPRDRDSYEQYF
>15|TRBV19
CATSVGQGVHNEQFF
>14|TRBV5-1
CASSSGNSGNTIYF
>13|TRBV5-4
CASRMIANYGYTF
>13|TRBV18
CASSEGQGYGYTF